Below are 20 T cell receptor beta chains sequenced from a single sample in a study of blood T cell repertoires in COVID-19. This table comes from immunoSEQ multiplex PCR, and its TCRdb copy is limited to in-frame clones, with some not included. The sample lists about 360,000 clones, approximately 89% occurring once. Specimen: PBMCs or T cells enriched from blood (not recorded which). The receptors here all came from a man aged 30-40 years who had recovered from COVID-19.

This clone was seen only once. The chain employs TRBV18 and TRBJ1-1; D remains ambiguous. CDR1 and CDR2 (germline): KGHSH, LQKENI. V was shortened by 3 bases and J by 11 bases, with 13 bases between the two germline ends. The CDR3 runs 12 residues. The CDR3 coding sequence is TGTGCCAGCTCACCCGATTATCTTGCGGCTTTCTTT. The encoded protein is CASSPDYLAAFF.

The chain is built from TRBV5-4 and TRBJ1-4, with a possible D match to TRBD1 (5 bases). Per the germline V gene, CDR1 is SGHNT and CDR2 is YYREEE (reference sequence). V lost 1 base to trimming and J lost 6 bases, with 7 bases between them. The CDR3 is made up of 13 amino acids. The CDR3 sequence is CASSLLGDEKLFF. DNA of the CDR3: TGTGCCAGCAGCTTGTTAGGGGATGAAAAACTGTTTTTT. The whole variable domain, filled in from reference TRBV5-4 and TRBJ1-4, reads ETGVTQSPTHLIKTRGQQVTLRCSSQSGHNTVSWYQQALGQGPQFIFQYYREEENGRGNFPPRFSGLQFPNYSSELNVNALELDDSALYLCASSLLGDEKLFFGSGTQLSVL.

The chain joins TRBV10-2 to TRBJ2-1; TRBD2 aligns across 10 bases. Germline CDR1 is WSHSY and CDR2 is SAAADI. V was clipped by 4 bases and J by 7 bases; unmatched bases: 7. The CDR3 covers 15 residues. Here the CDR3 DNA reads TGCGCCAGCAGTGGATCAAGCGGGGGGGTAAATGAGCAGTTCTTC. Its translation is CASSGSSGGVNEQFF.

The rearrangement uses TRBV10-1 and TRBJ2-2; D gene uncertain. V shed 6 bases and J shed 6 bases, with 11 bases lying between them. This CDR3 comprises 13 residues. Germline CDR1 and CDR2: WNHNN and SYGVQD (reference sequence). As DNA, the CDR3 is TGCGCCAGCAGGGATACAGATTCCGGGGAGCTGTTTTTT. It translates to CASRDTDSGELFF.

This rearrangement joins TRBV12-3 or TRBV12-4 to TRBJ1-4; D remains ambiguous. Trimming pared 6 bases from V and 5 bases from J, leaving 7 bases between. This CDR3 is built from 12 residues. The CDR3 region is CASSGWNEKLFF. For the CDR3, the DNA is TGTGCCAGCAGCGGTTGGAATGAAAAACTGTTTTTT.

The V call is TRBV19, the J call TRBJ1-4, with D possibly being TRBD1 (5 bases). This CDR3 comprises 16 residues. Germline V gene data show CDR1 as LNHDA and CDR2 as SQIVND (reference sequence). Trimming took off 9 bases at V and 4 bases at J, with 21 bases between the two ends. The CDR3 bases are TGTGCCAGCAGTCACCGTCGACAGAAGTATAATGAAAAACTGTTTTTT. Translation: CASSHRRQKYNEKLFF. Variable domain in full (rest from reference TRBV19 and TRBJ1-4): DGGITQSPKYLFRKEGQNVTLSCEQNLNHDAMYWYRQDPGQGLRLIYYSQIVNDFQKGDIAEGYSVSREKKESFPLTVTSAQKNPTAFYLCASSHRRQKYNEKLFFGSGTQLSVL.

The J gene is TRBJ2-5, the V gene TRBV5-1, with 8 bases lining up with TRBD1. Germline lookup yields CDR1 SGHRS and CDR2 YFSETQ. Trimming took 1 base from V and 5 from J; bases not matched to a gene: 10. This CDR3 is 16 amino acids long. DNA of the CDR3: TGCGCCAGCAGCTTGCGGGGACAGGCCATAGGGGAGACCCAGTACTTC. It specifies CASSLRGQAIGETQYF.

This chain joins TRBV19 and TRBJ2-7; TRBD1 matches at 9 bases. The CDR3 sequence is 15 residues long. Germline V CDR1 and CDR2: LNHDA, SQIVND (reference sequence). V trimming: 5 bases; J trimming: 4 bases; junction bases outside the gene matches: 9. The CDR3 region is CASSLSGTGTYEQYF. The CDR3 bases are TGTGCCAGTAGTTTATCCGGGACAGGGACATACGAGCAGTACTTC.

The chain has TRBV2 and TRBJ1-4, with D possibly being TRBD1 (6 bases). The CDR3 length is 14 residues. Trimming removed 7 bases from V and 8 bases from J, with 17 bases in between. Germline V gene lookup returns CDR1 SNHLY and CDR2 FYNNEI. The CDR3 DNA follows: TGTGCCAGCACCGAGGTGGGGGCGAGGGAAAAACTGTTTTTT. Its protein is CASTEVGAREKLFF.

The chain has TRBV2 and TRBJ1-1; tentative D call: TRBD1 (6 bases). CDR3 length: 15 residues. Trimming removed 4 bases from V and 0 bases from J, with 12 bases in between. Per the germline V gene, CDR1 is SNHLY and CDR2 is FYNNEI. The CDR3 DNA follows: TGTGCCAGCAGTGGGGCCGGGACATTGAACACTGAAGCTTTCTTT. This translates into CASSGAGTLNTEAFF.

The chain links TRBV29-1 to TRBJ1-3, with D unresolved. Between the trimmed V and J ends, which lost 7 bases and 8 bases, there was a span of 9 bases. Germline CDR1 is SQVTM and CDR2 is ANQGSEA. The CDR3 spans 10 residues. The CDR3: CSALGDTIYF. CDR3 in DNA: TGCAGCGCCCTGGGAGACACCATATATTTT.

The gene calls are TRBV30 and TRBJ1-5; D ambiguous. V was cut by 0 bases and J by 7 bases, with 7 bases left in between. Germline V CDR1 and CDR2: GTSNPN, SVGIG (reference sequence). There are 12 residues in the CDR3. In nucleotides, the CDR3 is TGTGCCTGGAGTGTAGCGGGGCAGCCCCAGCATTTT. Encoded protein: CAWSVAGQPQHF. The variable domain in full, with the rest retrieved from reference TRBV30 and TRBJ1-5, is SQTIHQWPATLVQPVGSPLSLECTVEGTSNPNLYWYRQAAGRGLQLLFYSVGIGQISSEVPQNLSASRPQDRQFILSSKKLLLSDSGFYLCAWSVAGQPQHFGDGTRLSIL.

J is TRBJ1-6 and V is TRBV7-9, with D tentatively TRBD1 (5 bases). Germline CDR1 SEHNR, CDR2 FQNEAQ (reference sequence). This CDR3 is 15 amino acids long. Trimming cost V 3 bases and J 8 bases, with 14 bases left between them. CDR3 region: CASSLGGLGDSPLHF. The CDR3 DNA reads as TGTGCCAGCAGCTTGGGAGGACTAGGGGATTCACCCCTCCACTTT.

This chain connects TRBV5-1 to TRBJ1-1, with D possibly being TRBD1 (5 bases). Germline loops: CDR1 SGHRS, CDR2 YFSETQ. The CDR3 runs 16 residues. The V end was cut by 0 bases, the J end by 1 base, with 13 bases between. CDR3 bases: TGCGCCAGCAGCTTGGAAATGACAGTCGGGAACACTGAAGCTTTCTTT. Amino acids: CASSLEMTVGNTEAFF.

The gene calls are TRBV11-2 and TRBJ2-1; 7 bases are shared with TRBD1. There are 17 residues in the CDR3. The J segment lost 5 bases and the V segment lost 4 bases, leaving 14 bases of the junction unmatched. The germline V gene encodes CDR1 SGHAT and CDR2 FQNNGV. Here the CDR3 reads CASSSLYRGRIDNEQFF. The CDR3 DNA is TGTGCCAGCAGCTCCCTGTACAGGGGACGCATCGACAATGAGCAGTTCTTC.

This clone was found a few times. This chain joins TRBV19 and TRBJ1-5; TRBD1 agrees at 11 bases. Germline CDR1 and CDR2: LNHDA and SQIVND (reference sequence). Germline trimming cut 9 bases from V and 0 bases from J; bases unmatched to any gene: 4. The CDR3 is 15 amino acids. The chain's CDR3 is CASRDRGISNQPQHF. The CDR3 DNA reads TGTGCCAGCCGGGACAGGGGGATTAGCAATCAGCCCCAGCATTTT.

The chain is built from TRBV3-1 (or the pseudogene TRBV3-2) and TRBJ2-7; unclear D gene. V was shortened by 2 bases and J by 3 bases, with 14 bases between the two germline ends. The germline CDR1 and CDR2 sequences are LGHDT and YNNKEL (reference sequence). The CDR3 is 15 residues long. The CDR3 spells CASSQPFRGRYEQYF. The CDR3 DNA follows: TGTGCCAGCAGCCAACCATTTCGAGGCCGCTACGAGCAGTACTTC.

The chain has TRBV21-1 and TRBJ1-1. TRBV21-1 is noted as a pseudogene. The CDR3 spans 15 residues. CDR3 DNA: TGTGCCAGCAGCACCCTCGGGGGTCTTAACACTGAAGCTTTCTTT. It is translated as CASSTLGGLNTEAFF.

The CDR3 here is CASRLRGTIYEQYF. For the CDR3, the DNA is TGTGCCAGCCGCCTCCGAGGGACTATATACGAGCAGTACTTC. The chain combines TRBV6-2 or TRBV6-3 with TRBJ2-7; TRBD2 agrees at 7 bases. Unmatched junction bases numbered 11, after V lost 8 bases and J lost 4 bases. CDR1 and CDR2 from the germline V gene are MNHEY and SVGEGT. The CDR3 extends over 14 amino acids.

This clone appeared once. This sequence joins TRBV7-9 and TRBJ1-2, with D tentatively TRBD1 (6 bases). Trimming took 3 bases from V and 5 from J, leaving 13 bases between them. CDR1 and CDR2 (germline): SEHNR, FQNEAQ (reference sequence). This CDR3 has 14 residues. The CDR3 reads CASSFRQASYGYTF. For the CDR3, the DNA is TGTGCCAGCAGCTTTCGACAGGCCTCTTATGGCTACACCTTC.